The clone carrying this T cell receptor beta chain was recorded at least ten times. The antigen is undetermined. The data stem from a study of human T cells and chemical hapten exposure. Study-level information: Upper inner arm skin measuring 2 cm by 2 cm received 2% DPC for sensitization. Patch testing was performed with 0.01% DPC on the upper back, with reading at 6 days. Points from the study as a whole: Significantly more large CDR3 similarity clusters arose among expanded TCRs than among controls.

J was trimmed by 9 bases and V by 5 bases; bases with no gene match: 10. The CDR3 contains 14 residues. The time point is: patch test 2, 6 weeks after DPC sensitization. As for treatment: therapeutic diphenylcyclopropenone sensitization with weekly scalp DPC. Total RNA was extracted from unfractionated whole blood. TCRdb independently ran MiXCR on the RACE reads; one entry per CDR3 protein. The profile covers approximately 69,000 distinct CDR3 sequences, with 10% appearing a single time and around 6.8% taken by the ten largest. This specimen was whole blood, taken in connection with sensitization to the hapten diphenylcyclopropenone (DPC). The TCR originated in a woman aged 50 to 65 with alopecia areata. Some clones in this sample may be carry-over from other donors' samples. The genes are TRBV12-3 or TRBV12-4 and TRBJ1-1; TRBD1 aligns across 9 bases. In DNA form, the CDR3 reads TGTGCCAGCAGTCCGAGGACAGGGGAATACAAAGCTTTCTTT. Its protein product is CASSPRTGEYKAFF.